The 4 T cell receptor beta chains in this list originate from one sample, sequenced in a study of CD8 T cell repertoires and HIV-1 epitope variants. Their target antigens are unknown. Some clones are missing from TCRdb's copy, which holds only in-frame ones; the method was immunoSEQ multiplex PCR. Of approximately 5,300 clones in the sample, roughly 64% were seen once. The sample was cultured CD8+ T cells derived from PBMCs. Source of these receptors: a male donor with HIV.

This chain links TRBV6-5 with TRBJ2-7; maybe TRBD2 (6 bases). This CDR3 contains 15 residues. Per the germline V gene, CDR1 is MNHEY and CDR2 is SVGAGI. V was shortened by 7 bases and J by 7 bases, with 23 bases between the two germline ends. CDR3 protein: CASTSLGPARGEQYF. The CDR3 bases are TGTGCCAGCACTTCCTTGGGGCCTGCGCGGGGTGAGCAGTACTTC.

V and J are TRBV28 and TRBJ1-5; perhaps TRBD1 as D (5 bases). Germline assignment: CDR1 MDHEN and CDR2 SYDVKM. CDR3 length: 16 residues. V shed 4 bases and J shed 0 bases, with 13 bases lying between them. CDR3 nucleotides: TGTGCCAGCAGTTCCGCCCCAGGGATTAGCAATCAGCCCCAGCATTTT. Protein sequence: CASSSAPGISNQPQHF. The full variable domain, rest sourced from reference TRBV28 and TRBJ1-5, is DVKVTQSSRYLVKRTGEKVFLECVQDMDHENMFWYRQDPGLGLRLIYFSYDVKMKEKGDIPEGYSVSREKKERFSLILESASTNQTSMYLCASSSAPGISNQPQHFGDGTRLSIL.

This chain connects TRBV9 to TRBJ2-5; TRBD2 aligns across 7 bases. The V gene end was trimmed by 3 bases and the J gene end by 6 bases; junction bases not matched to a gene: 11. Germline V lookup: CDR1 SGDLS, CDR2 YYNGEE. The CDR3 totals 15 residues. The CDR3 reads CASSGRDYERQTQYF. CDR3 in DNA: TGTGCCAGCAGCGGCCGGGACTATGAGCGGCAGACCCAGTACTTC. Full variable domain (rest looked up from reference TRBV9 and TRBJ2-5): DSGVTQTPKHLITATGQRVTLRCSPRSGDLSVYWYQQSLDQGLQFLIQYYNGEERAKGNILERFSAQQFPDLHSELNLSSLELGDSALYFCASSGRDYERQTQYFGPGTRLLVL.

This clone was seen more than once but under ten times. This CDR3 is CASSLGRVGYEQYF. CDR3 in DNA: TGTGCCAGCAGCCTAGGGAGGGTGGGCTACGAGCAGTACTTC. The chain recombines TRBV6-5 with TRBJ2-7, with TRBD2 matching over 7 bases. Germline assignment: CDR1 MNHEY and CDR2 SVGAGI. V lost 6 bases, J lost 3 bases, and 8 bases stayed unmatched. The CDR3 runs to 14 residues.